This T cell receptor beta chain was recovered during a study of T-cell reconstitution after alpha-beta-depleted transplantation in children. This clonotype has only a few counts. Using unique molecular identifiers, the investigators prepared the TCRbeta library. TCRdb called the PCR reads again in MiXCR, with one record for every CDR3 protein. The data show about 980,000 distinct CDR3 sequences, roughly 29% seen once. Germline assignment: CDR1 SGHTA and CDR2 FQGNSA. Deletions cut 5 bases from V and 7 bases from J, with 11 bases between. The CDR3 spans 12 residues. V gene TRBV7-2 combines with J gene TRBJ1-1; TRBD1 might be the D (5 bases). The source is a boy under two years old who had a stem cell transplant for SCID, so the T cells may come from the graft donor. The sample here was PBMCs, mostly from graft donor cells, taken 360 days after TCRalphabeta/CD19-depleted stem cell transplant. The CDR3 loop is CASSPGHLEAFF. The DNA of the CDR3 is TGTGCCAGCAGCCCAGGACACCTTGAAGCTTTCTTT.